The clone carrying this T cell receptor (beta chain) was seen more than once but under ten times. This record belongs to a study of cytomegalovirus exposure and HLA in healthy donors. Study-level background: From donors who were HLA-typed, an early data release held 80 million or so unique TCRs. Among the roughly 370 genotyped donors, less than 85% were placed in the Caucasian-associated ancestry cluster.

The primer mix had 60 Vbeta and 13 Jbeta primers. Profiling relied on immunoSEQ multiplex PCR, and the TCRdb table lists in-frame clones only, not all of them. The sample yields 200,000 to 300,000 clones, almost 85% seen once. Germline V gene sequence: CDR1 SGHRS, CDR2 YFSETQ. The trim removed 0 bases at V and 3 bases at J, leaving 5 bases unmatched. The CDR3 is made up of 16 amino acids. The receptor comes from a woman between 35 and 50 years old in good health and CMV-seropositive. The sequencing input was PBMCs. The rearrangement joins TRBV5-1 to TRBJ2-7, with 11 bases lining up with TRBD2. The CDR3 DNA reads TGCGCCAGCAGCTTGGCCTACCTAGCGGGAGGCTACGAGCAGTACTTC. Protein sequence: CASSLAYLAGGYEQYF.